This T cell receptor beta chain derives from a study of blood T cells in healthy people across ages. Notes on the study in general: The long-lived group displayed more naive CD4+ cells, plus higher diversity, than the aged donors did.

For this clonotype: Its cognate antigen is unknown.

Primed by a sample-barcoded 5' primer and a J-beta primer mix, a second PCR proceeded for roughly 6 to 12 cycles. Unique molecular identifiers of 12 random nucleotides labeled each cDNA. From the 5' RACE reads, TCRdb called clonotypes with MiXCR, one entry per CDR3 protein. Of some 1.4 million distinct CDR3 sequences in the sample, about 40% are singletons; the top ten hold 7% to 9.5%. This CDR3 is built from 15 residues. V lost 5 bases and J lost 11; bases outside the gene matches: 15. Looked up from germline, CDR1 is SGHAT and CDR2 is FQNNGV. This rearrangement joins TRBV11-2 to TRBJ2-5; the match to TRBD1 covers 9 bases. This receptor was obtained from a woman aged 18-35 years in good health. Sequenced input: blood. The CDR3 coding sequence is TGTGCCAGCAGCAAGGGGACAGGGAATGTTAATGAGCAGTACTTC. Amino acids: CASSKGTGNVNEQYF.